The sequence of this T cell receptor beta chain was determined in a study of monozygotic twins with inflammatory bowel disease. Following a re-call of the 5' RACE reads, TCRdb has one entry per CDR3 protein and lacks DNA. Across 440,000 or so distinct CDR3 sequences, the top ten clones capture more than 2% of the sample. Looked up from germline, CDR1 is SGHAT and CDR2 is FQNNGV. CDR3 length equals 15 residues. The rearrangement links TRBV11-2 to TRBJ1-2; as DNA is missing, the TRBD1 call by TCRdb cannot be tested. This receptor was obtained from a human donor with ulcerative colitis or Crohn's disease, or a healthy co-twin of an affected twin (not recorded which). The sequenced sample was blood. The CDR3 loop reads CASSVRDTRDYGYTF. Together with reference TRBV11-2 and TRBJ1-2, the CDR3 gives the full variable domain: EAGVAQSPRYKIIEKRQSVAFWCNPISGHATLYWYQQILGQGPKLLIQFQNNGVVDDSQLPKDRFSAERLKGVDSTLKIQPAKLEDSAVYLCASSVRDTRDYGYTFGSGTRLTVV.